This T cell receptor beta chain was captured in a study of T cells in Graves' hyperthyroidism and ophthalmopathy. TCR beta CDR3 sequences were amplified from RNA transcripts. The TCR CDR3 was amplified in a first-round RT-PCR using the HTBI primer set. TCRdb called the multiplex PCR reads again in MiXCR, with one record for every CDR3 protein. The data show some 460,000 distinct CDR3 sequences, more than 15% seen once. This clonotype has a handful of counts. Germline loops: CDR1 DFQATT, CDR2 SNEGSKA (reference sequence). V shed 1 base and J shed 6 bases, with 19 bases lying between them. The CDR3 runs 15 residues.

This sequence originates from a woman under 30 with Graves' hyperthyroidism. Sequencing was carried out using blood. The V gene is TRBV20-1, the J gene TRBJ2-7; D perhaps matches TRBD2 (6 bases). The CDR3 DNA follows: TGCAGTGCTAGAGGGCGACGGGAGATCCCCGGCGAGCAGTACTTC. It specifies CSARGRREIPGEQYF.